This T cell receptor beta chain was recorded in a study of cytomegalovirus exposure and HLA in healthy donors. The wider study: Of around 410 genotyped donors, roughly 76% grouped in the Caucasian-associated ancestry cluster. Whole-study results and caveats: A later analysis linked a missense DCLRE1C variant to TCR beta V- and J-gene trimming. There were reportedly fewer N-insertions in an Asian-associated ancestry cluster than the roughly 700-donor mean, in a later analysis.

At collection, donors were nominally healthy, but unrecorded immune exposures were probable. This clone was observed a few times. Its target is not known. Per germline, CDR1 SGHTA and CDR2 FQGTGA. The CDR3 runs 14 residues. V trimming: 4 bases; J trimming: 12 bases; junction bases outside the gene matches: 9. The PCR used 60 Vbeta and 13 Jbeta primers. TCRdb keeps only in-frame clones here, not all; method: immunoSEQ multiplex PCR. The table shows under 200,000 clones, with around 79% occurring only once. What was sequenced was PBMCs. The chain has TRBV7-3 and TRBJ2-3; 11 positions match TRBD1. The sequence came from a male donor in good health and CMV-seropositive. The CDR3 DNA reads TGTGCCAGCAGCTCCCGGACAGGGGGCCTTGGACAGTATTTT. The encoded protein is CASSSRTGGLGQYF.